The 4 T cell receptor beta chains reported below all come from one sample, sequenced in a study of early T cells in non-severe SARS-CoV-2 infection. TCRdb analysed the 5' RACE reads with MiXCR anew, one entry per CDR3 protein. The data contain some 50,000 distinct CDR3 sequences, around 6% of them singletons. Source material: whole blood. The origin of the receptors is an adult who was a healthcare worker with PCR-confirmed SARS-CoV-2 infection or an uninfected control (not recorded which).

This clonotype was seen ten or more times. The chain carries TRBV28 and TRBJ1-1; D remains ambiguous. V was clipped by 6 bases and J by 5 bases, with 10 bases between them. This CDR3 is 12 amino acids long. Germline assignment: CDR1 MDHEN and CDR2 SYDVKM. The chain's CDR3 is CASSFRGTEAFF. The CDR3 bases are TGTGCCAGCAGCTTCAGAGGGACTGAAGCTTTCTTT.

This clonotype was seen more than once but under ten times. The chain is built from TRBV3-1 and TRBJ2-7; a possible D gene is TRBD1 (6 bases). CDR3 length equals 14 residues. Germline V gene sequence: CDR1 LGHDT, CDR2 YNNKEL (reference sequence). Trimming shortened V by 1 base and J by 2 bases, and 9 bases separated the two germline ends. CDR3 in amino acids: CASSQVQGPYEQYF. The CDR3 DNA reads as TGTGCCAGCAGCCAAGTTCAGGGGCCCTACGAGCAGTACTTC.

This clonotype appeared a few times. The chain links TRBV6-6 to TRBJ1-3; unclear D gene. Germline V gene lookup returns CDR1 MNHNY and CDR2 SVGAGI (reference sequence). V lost 2 bases and J lost 0, with 14 bases in between. The CDR3 has 17 residues. CDR3 sequence reads: CASSYIPLAFSGNTIYF. DNA for the CDR3: TGTGCCAGCAGTTACATCCCCCTGGCCTTCTCTGGAAACACCATATATTTT.

This clonotype came up many times. The rearrangement uses TRBV10-3 and TRBJ2-5; no definite D call. Trimming removed 6 bases at V and 5 bases at J, with 22 bases between. This CDR3 is 16 amino acids long. The germline V gene encodes CDR1 ENHRY and CDR2 SYGVKD. The CDR3 DNA reads TGTGCCATCAGCGAAACCCGGACCCCAAGAGAGGAGACCCAGTACTTC. Amino acids: CAISETRTPREETQYF.